The clone carrying this T cell receptor beta chain came up a few times. This entry comes from a study of blood T cell repertoires in COVID-19. TCRdb keeps only in-frame clones here, not all; method: immunoSEQ multiplex PCR. The sample lists around 330,000 clones, roughly 85% occurring once. The sequenced sample was PBMCs or T cells enriched from blood (not recorded which). The receptor's source is a young woman who had been exposed to COVID-19.

The CDR3 DNA sequence: TGTGCCAGCAGCCTAGGGACGGGAGGGGGCAATTCACCCCTCCACTTT. It is translated as CASSLGTGGGNSPLHF. The genes are TRBV28 and TRBJ1-6; TRBD1 matches at 7 bases. The CDR3 is 16 amino acids. The J segment lost 7 bases and the V segment lost 6 bases, leaving 12 bases of the junction unmatched. CDR1 MDHEN and CDR2 SYDVKM come from the germline V gene.